These 29 T cell receptor beta chains originate from one sample sequenced in a study of T cell responses to AZD1222 COVID-19 vaccine listed by TCRdb under 2021. The method behind the library was the immunoSEQ multiplex PCR assay. Sourced from immuneACCESS, this table was stored by TCRdb with only in-frame sequences that have V and J called. A share of the clones is absent; for the studies checked, an unresolved V gene accounts for under half, and the remainder has no known explanation. For this sample the table gives about 120,000 clones, of which approximately 90% were detected only once. The ten biggest clones cover more than 7.5% of the sample. In light of the paper, this sample's time point label describes: baseline before first vaccination. Source: peripheral blood, taken on day 0 of AZD1222 vaccination. All receptors come from an adult in good health.

This chain's CDR3 is CASSIEGLQPQHF. CDR3 in DNA: TGTGCCAGTAGTATAGAGGGACTTCAGCCCCAGCATTTT. This chain connects TRBV19 to TRBJ1-5; D is perhaps TRBD1 (5 bases). The germline CDR1 and CDR2 sequences are LNHDA and SQIVND (reference sequence). V was cut by 0 bases and J by 6 bases, with 6 bases left in between. The CDR3 runs to 13 residues.

The chain uses TRBV7-6 and TRBJ2-7; D possibly matches TRBD1 or TRBD2 (5 bases each). The CDR3 has 14 amino acids. Trimming shortened V by 1 base and J by 2 bases, and 9 bases separated the two germline ends. CDR1 SGHVS and CDR2 FNYEAQ come from the germline V gene. CDR3 sequence (DNA): TGTGCCAGCAGCTTAGTCAGGGACGCCTACGAGCAGTACTTC. Translating it yields CASSLVRDAYEQYF.

The chain is built from TRBV5-4 and TRBJ2-3; TRBD2 agrees at 10 bases. The CDR3 is 15 amino acids. V dropped 1 base and J dropped 3; count of bases not matched to a gene: 2. Germline V lookup: CDR1 SGHNT, CDR2 YYREEE (reference sequence). CDR3 sequence (DNA): TGTGCCAGCAGCTTGCCTAGCGGGGGTACAGATACGCAGTATTTT. This encodes CASSLPSGGTDTQYF.

The rearrangement joins TRBV9 to TRBJ1-2; D remains unclear. CDR1 is SGDLS, CDR2 YYNGEE, per germline. The CDR3 is 14 residues long. V was cut by 4 bases and J by 5 bases, with 15 bases left in between. The CDR3 nucleotides are TGTGCCAGCAGCCCTAGACACGATACATATGGCTACACCTTC. This sequence encodes CASSPRHDTYGYTF.

This clone showed up just once. The junction differs from germline at one of its ends, possibly a read error. The chain combines TRBV2 with TRBJ1-6; D unclear. This CDR3 has 14 residues. The germline CDR1 and CDR2 sequences are SNHLY and FYNNEI. The CDR3 spells CATQGRVFNSPFHF. The CDR3, as DNA: TGTGCCACCCAAGGGAGGGTGTTTAATTCACCCTTCCACTTT.

The CDR3 coding sequence is TGTGCCACCAGTCAGAGGGGGCTCCACGAGCAGTACTTC. This translates into CATSQRGLHEQYF. The chain couples TRBV24-1 to TRBJ2-7; 7 nucleotides agree with TRBD1. CDR3 length: 13 residues. The germline gives CDR1 KGHDR, CDR2 SFDVKD. Trimming at V came to 6 bases and at J to 5 bases, leaving 6 bases not matched to a gene.

The chain has TRBV7-3 and TRBJ2-6; D remains ambiguous. CDR1 is SGHTA, CDR2 FQGTGA, per germline. V lost 1 base to trimming and J lost 0 bases, with 4 bases between them. There are 15 residues in the CDR3. The CDR3 sequence: CASSLIHSGANVLTF. Written as DNA, the CDR3 is TGTGCCAGCAGCTTAATCCACTCTGGGGCCAACGTCCTGACTTTC.

The rearrangement uses TRBV6-2 or TRBV6-3 and TRBJ2-3; either TRBD1 or TRBD2 may supply D (6 bases each). The CDR3 sequence is 16 residues long. Germline assignment: CDR1 MNHEY and CDR2 SVGEGT. V was pared by 2 bases and J by 0 bases, with 12 bases between. This CDR3 reads CASSYRGVSSTDTQYF. Written as DNA, the CDR3 is TGTGCCAGCAGTTACAGGGGGGTTTCTAGCACAGATACGCAGTATTTT.

The genes are TRBV11-3 and TRBJ2-7; D remains ambiguous. The germline V gene has CDR1 SGHNT and CDR2 YENEEA. This CDR3 is built from 14 residues. V dropped 0 bases and J dropped 6 bases, with 12 bases sitting between them. The CDR3 bases are TGTGCCAGCAGCTTAGATTGGTCAGGCTCCGAGCAGTACTTC. Amino acid sequence: CASSLDWSGSEQYF.

The chain is built from TRBV29-1 and TRBJ1-1, with unresolved D. Germline CDR1 SQVTM, CDR2 ANQGSEA. The CDR3 length is 12 residues. Trimming removed 4 bases at V and 1 base at J, with 7 bases between. CDR3 coding DNA: TGCAGCGTTGTGGTGGGGAACACTGAAGCTTTCTTT. Translation: CSVVVGNTEAFF.

The chain has TRBV6-5 and TRBJ2-5, with TRBD1 matching over 7 bases. Per the germline V gene, CDR1 is MNHEY and CDR2 is SVGAGI. V lost 6 bases, J lost 5 bases, and 12 bases stayed unmatched. This CDR3 region has 15 residues. CDR3 residues: CASSKQGPSRETQYF. The CDR3 DNA is TGTGCCAGCAGCAAACAGGGGCCAAGCAGGGAGACCCAGTACTTC.

J is TRBJ1-1 and V is TRBV9; maybe TRBD1 (6 bases). V dropped 4 bases and J dropped 0 bases, with 16 bases sitting between them. CDR1 is SGDLS and CDR2 is YYNGEE in the germline V gene. The CDR3 loop spans 16 amino acids. The CDR3 here is CASSIGSRGLNTEAFF. CDR3 in DNA: TGTGCCAGCAGCATAGGGTCCAGGGGCCTGAACACTGAAGCTTTCTTT.

The rearrangement links TRBV28 to TRBJ2-3; 8 nucleotides line up with TRBD2. The junction had 10 bases not matched to a gene; V was cut back by 7 bases and J by 1 base. This CDR3 comprises 16 residues. The germline V gene has CDR1 MDHEN and CDR2 SYDVKM. Written as DNA, the CDR3 is TGTGCCAGCACACTTCCCCAGACTAGCGGCACAGATACGCAGTATTTT. This translates into CASTLPQTSGTDTQYF.

A single count supports this clone. The chain combines TRBV3-1 (or the pseudogene TRBV3-2) with TRBJ1-2; no firm D call. Trimming pared 1 base from V and 5 bases from J, leaving 5 bases between. CDR1 is LGHDT, CDR2 YNNKEL, per germline (reference sequence). This CDR3 is built from 12 residues. DNA for the CDR3: TGTGCCAGCAGCCAAGGTCGATATGGCTACACCTTC. Its translation is CASSQGRYGYTF.

V and J are TRBV7-2 and TRBJ2-7, with 9 nucleotides matching TRBD1. The CDR3 has 14 amino acids. Germline values: CDR1 SGHTA, CDR2 FQGNSA. The ends lost 3 bases at V and 4 bases at J; junction bases unmatched: 4. This CDR3 reads CASSLTGGGYEQYF. The CDR3 nucleotides are TGTGCCAGCAGCTTGACAGGGGGGGGATACGAGCAGTACTTC.

This chain uses TRBV4-1 with TRBJ1-2, with a tentative D call TRBD1 (5 bases). The CDR3 extends over 14 amino acids. The V end was cut by 4 bases, the J end by 3 bases, with 12 bases between. Germline V gives CDR1 MGHRA, CDR2 YSYEKL. CDR3: CASSPTGSDYGYTF. The CDR3 nucleotides read TGCGCCAGCAGCCCAACAGGTTCGGACTATGGCTACACCTTC.

The rearrangement links TRBV5-1 to TRBJ1-6; no firm D call. Looked up from germline, CDR1 is SGHRS and CDR2 is YFSETQ. The CDR3 consists of 16 residues. The ends were cut back, 5 bases at V and 0 bases at J, with 12 bases in the middle. CDR3 sequence reads: CASSEYGSSYNSPLHF. The DNA of the CDR3 is TGCGCCAGCAGTGAATACGGGAGCTCCTATAATTCACCCCTCCACTTT.

The rearrangement uses TRBV30 and TRBJ2-7; 7 positions match TRBD1. Germline V gives CDR1 GTSNPN, CDR2 SVGIG (reference sequence). V was clipped by 6 bases and J by 4 bases; unmatched bases: 12. The CDR3 length is 14 residues. This CDR3 is CACHLTGSVYEQYF. The CDR3 coding sequence is TGTGCCTGCCACCTGACAGGGTCCGTTTACGAGCAGTACTTC.

This chain links TRBV19 with TRBJ1-1; unclear D gene. The germline V and J ends were trimmed by 5 bases and 1 base, with 11 bases remaining between them. This CDR3 spans 14 amino acids. The germline gives CDR1 LNHDA, CDR2 SQIVND (reference sequence). CDR3 DNA sequence: TGTGCCAGTAGTCCTCTCTGGGAGAACACTGAAGCTTTCTTT. Its translation: CASSPLWENTEAFF.

V is TRBV7-8 and J is TRBJ1-4; D perhaps matches TRBD1 (6 bases). The germline V and J ends were trimmed by 5 bases and 0 bases, with 10 bases remaining between them. This CDR3 comprises 15 residues. Germline V gives CDR1 SGHVS, CDR2 FQNEAQ. CDR3 protein: CASSRGAATNEKLFF. CDR3 nucleotides: TGTGCCAGCAGCCGGGGGGCCGCAACTAATGAAAAACTGTTTTTT.

V usage is TRBV30 and J usage is TRBJ1-4, with D possibly being TRBD1 (5 bases). The germline gives CDR1 GTSNPN, CDR2 SVGIG (reference sequence). The CDR3 is 12 amino acids. V lost 3 bases and J lost 7, with 9 bases in between. The CDR3 coding sequence is TGTGCCTGGAGCCCCAGGGTTGAAAAACTGTTTTTT. The encoded protein is CAWSPRVEKLFF.

V is TRBV28 and J is TRBJ1-3, with D possibly TRBD1 on 5 matching bases. The V gene's germline CDR1 is MDHEN and CDR2 SYDVKM. The CDR3 covers 16 residues. Trimming took off 1 base at V and 3 bases at J, with 13 bases between the two ends. CDR3: CASSLSGRVVGNTIYF. The CDR3 nucleotides are TGTGCCAGCAGTTTATCAGGCAGGGTAGTTGGAAACACCATATATTTT.

The chain couples TRBV27 to TRBJ1-5; tentative D call: TRBD1 (6 bases). The V end lost 5 bases, the J end lost 3 bases, and 20 bases lay between the germline ends. Germline lookup yields CDR1 MNHEY and CDR2 SMNVEV (reference sequence). The CDR3 length is 17 residues. The CDR3 bases are TGTGCCAGCAGTCCCCTCAGGGTTGGGGGCCTCAATCAGCCCCAGCATTTT. It specifies CASSPLRVGGLNQPQHF.

The V call is TRBV5-1, the J call TRBJ2-7; possible D gene TRBD1, 5 bases. The CDR3 length is 14 residues. The V gene's germline CDR1 is SGHRS and CDR2 YFSETQ. Trimming shortened V by 2 bases and J by 7 bases, and 16 bases separated the two germline ends. The CDR3 sequence is CASSLRGNMGEQYF. The CDR3 DNA reads TGCGCCAGCAGCTTAAGGGGTAATATGGGGGAGCAGTACTTC.

V and J are TRBV5-1 and TRBJ1-1; 7 bases match TRBD1. V lost 6 bases to trimming and J lost 4 bases; unmatched junction nucleotides: 12. Germline CDR1 is SGHRS and CDR2 is YFSETQ. The CDR3 has 15 residues. CDR3 loop: CASTRVGGSSTEAFF. CDR3 bases: TGCGCCAGCACCAGGGTAGGGGGCTCGAGCACTGAAGCTTTCTTT.

The chain combines TRBV30 with TRBJ1-4; D is unclear. Trimming took off 4 bases at V and 10 bases at J, with 16 bases between the two ends. The CDR3 covers 13 residues. In germline, CDR1 is GTSNPN, CDR2 SVGIG (reference sequence). In DNA, the CDR3 is TGTGCCTGGAATTCCCTAGAAGACGGAAAACTGTTTTTT. As protein: CAWNSLEDGKLFF.

The chain joins TRBV28 to TRBJ2-1; 9 positions match TRBD1. This CDR3 has 14 amino acids. Germline-derived CDR1 and CDR2 are MDHEN and SYDVKM. J lost 4 bases, V lost 6 bases, and 4 bases had no gene match. The CDR3 loop reads CASSRDREYNEQFF. The CDR3 DNA reads as TGTGCCAGCAGCCGGGACAGGGAATACAATGAGCAGTTCTTC. The whole variable domain, filled in from reference TRBV28 and TRBJ2-1, reads DVKVTQSSRYLVKRTGEKVFLECVQDMDHENMFWYRQDPGLGLRLIYFSYDVKMKEKGDIPEGYSVSREKKERFSLILESASTNQTSMYLCASSRDREYNEQFFGPGTRLTVL.

V gene TRBV27 combines with J gene TRBJ1-1; D gene unclear. Deletions cut 5 bases from V and 7 bases from J, with 17 bases between. Germline V gene sequence: CDR1 MNHEY, CDR2 SMNVEV (reference sequence). The CDR3 has 14 amino acids. The CDR3 loop is CASSRGGLVGEAFF. CDR3 sequence (DNA): TGTGCCAGCAGTCGGGGTGGGTTGGTTGGTGAAGCTTTCTTT.

This clone was seen just once. The J gene is TRBJ1-2, the V gene TRBV10-3; tentative D call: TRBD1 (6 bases). CDR1 ENHRY and CDR2 SYGVKD come from the germline V gene. The CDR3 totals 12 residues. Trimming stripped 5 bases from V and 4 bases from J, with 8 bases between. The CDR3 sequence: CAISQGFYGYTF. The DNA for the CDR3 is TGTGCCATCAGTCAGGGGTTCTATGGCTACACCTTC.